This T cell receptor beta chain was identified during a study of T cell responses to AZD1222 COVID-19 vaccine. Broader study findings: Vaccine-related CD4 TCRs covered spike, predominating at 160-218 and 743-854. Researchers took repertoire samples only after the peak T cell response had come. Clonal diversity was possibly underestimated, and the donors were mostly white British, with more females. Of the AZD1222 recipients, only five to seven were seropositive at baseline.

Comment on this clone: Antigen unknown.

Sequencing used immunoSEQ multiplex PCR; TCRdb keeps in-frame clones, though not all of them. The sample consists of some 140,000 clones, around 93% of them appearing once. This TCR derives from an adult in good health. The material sequenced was peripheral blood, taken on day 0 of AZD1222 vaccination.

The CDR3 here is CASSLDQWKGSNEQYF. The CDR3 DNA reads as TGTGCCAGCAGCTTAGATCAGTGGAAGGGATCTAACGAGCAGTACTTC. The chain carries TRBV11-2 and TRBJ2-7; no clear D. CDR1 is SGHAT and CDR2 is FQNNGV in the germline V gene. The CDR3 contains 16 residues. V was shortened by 0 bases and J by 5 bases, with 17 bases between the two germline ends. The full variable domain, completed using reference TRBV11-2 and TRBJ2-7, is EAGVAQSPRYKIIEKRQSVAFWCNPISGHATLYWYQQILGQGPKLLIQFQNNGVVDDSQLPKDRFSAERLKGVDSTLKIQPAKLEDSAVYLCASSLDQWKGSNEQYFGPGTRLTVT.